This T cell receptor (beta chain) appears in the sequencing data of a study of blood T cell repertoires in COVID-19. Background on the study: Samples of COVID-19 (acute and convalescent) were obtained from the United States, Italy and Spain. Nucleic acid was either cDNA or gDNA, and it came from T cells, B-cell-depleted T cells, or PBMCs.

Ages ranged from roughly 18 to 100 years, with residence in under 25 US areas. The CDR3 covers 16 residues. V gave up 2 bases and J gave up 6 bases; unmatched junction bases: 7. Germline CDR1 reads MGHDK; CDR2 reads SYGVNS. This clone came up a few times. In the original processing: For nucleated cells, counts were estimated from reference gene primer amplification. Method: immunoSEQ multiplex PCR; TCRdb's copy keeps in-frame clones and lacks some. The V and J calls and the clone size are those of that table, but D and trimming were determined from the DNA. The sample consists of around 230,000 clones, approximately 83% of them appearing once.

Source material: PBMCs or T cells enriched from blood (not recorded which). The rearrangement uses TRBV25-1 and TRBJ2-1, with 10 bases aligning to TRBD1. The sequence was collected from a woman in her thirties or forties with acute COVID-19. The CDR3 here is CASSERRGQGINEQFF. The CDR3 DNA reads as TGTGCCAGCAGTGAACGCCGGGGACAGGGGATCAATGAGCAGTTCTTC.